The clone carrying this TCR beta chain was seen only a few times. Its antigen is still unknown. This specimen comes from a study of vaccination and CD4 T cells after COVID-19. Study-wide results and limits: Researchers report that 304 of 307 vaccine-specific clones in convalescent patients proved spike mono-reactive.

Sequenced with the Oncomine TCR Beta short-read assay was DNA taken from cultured CD4+ T cells. TCRdb independently ran MiXCR on the PCR reads; one entry per CDR3 protein. The sample holds 13,000 to 15,000 distinct CDR3 sequences, 25% to 35% seen once. Germline CDR1 is MNHEY and CDR2 is SVGEGT. CDR3 length: 14 amino acids. Trimming took off 10 bases at V and 4 bases at J, with 19 bases between the two ends. Treatment defined: roughly 10-day PBMC culture with coronavirus spike peptide pools or control peptides (ViraFEST assay). The TCR comes from a human donor with COVID-19. The chain employs TRBV6-2 or TRBV6-3 and TRBJ2-5; D gene unclear. The sequenced material came from cultured CD4+ T cells from blood. CDR3 region: CATRSLDAVETQYF. CDR3 sequence (DNA): TGTGCCACGCGGAGCCTAGATGCCGTAGAGACCCAGTACTTC.